The T cell receptor (beta chain) under discussion was sequenced for a study of T cells after yellow fever vaccination. This clonotype turned up a few times. One entry per CDR3 protein results from TCRdb running MiXCR on the 5' RACE reads. The sample includes around 500,000 distinct CDR3 sequences, 20% to 25% seen only once; the top ten take about 17%. This CDR3 comprises 14 residues. V shed 0 bases and J shed 0 bases, with 6 bases lying between them. The V gene's germline CDR1 is SGDLS and CDR2 YYNGEE. The chain recombines TRBV9 with TRBJ1-2; D uncertain. The origin of this receptor is a young man who received the YFV17D yellow fever vaccine. The source material was PBMCs, sampled 21 days after the first yellow fever vaccination. This chain's CDR3 is CASSVAQSNYGYTF. The CDR3, as DNA: TGTGCCAGCAGCGTAGCTCAGTCTAACTATGGCTACACCTTC.